This is a list of T cell receptor beta chains from one sample in a study of T cell repertoires in cytomegalovirus infection. These TCRs are of unknown antigen specificity. TCRdb reprocessed the reads via MiXCR and lists one record per CDR3 protein. The table has approximately 500,000 distinct CDR3 sequences, more than 30% seen once; the top ten hold about a sixth. Sequenced here: cultured PBMCs, sampled from culture after CMV antigen stimulation. These receptors were obtained from a human donor in good health (CMV status not recorded). Some clones in this sample may be carry-over from other donors' samples. Both conserved end residues are part of each CDR3. A D gene is named only where the DNA matches it firmly. Clone size is shown for a subset of rows, as once, few, many or a class of expanded clone.

16	few	TRBJ2-2	TRBD1	TRBV12-5	CASDRGQGAHHGELFF	TGTGCTAGTGACCGAGGACAGGGGGCGCATCACGGGGAGCTGTTTTTT
14	few	TRBJ2-1	-	TRBV12-3/TRBV12-4	CASTFWDGLNEQFF	TGTGCCAGCACCTTTTGGGACGGGCTCAATGAGCAGTTCTTC
13	few	TRBJ2-5	TRBD1	TRBV20-1	CSASGTAQETQYF	TGCAGTGCTAGCGGGACAGCCCAAGAGACCCAGTACTTC
15	few	TRBJ1-2	-	TRBV12-3/TRBV12-4	CASSHITGGTVGYTF	TGTGCCAGCAGCCACATCACGGGGGGTACGGTTGGCTACACCTTC
16	-	TRBJ2-2	-	TRBV7-4	CASSHKGRGNTGELFF	TGTGCCAGCAGCCACAAGGGGCGGGGGAACACCGGGGAGCTGTTTTTT
15	-	TRBJ2-4	TRBD2	TRBV9	CASSPQPGGGDIQYF	TGTGCCAGCAGCCCCCAGCCGGGAGGAGGTGACATTCAGTACTTC
15	-	TRBJ1-2	TRBD1	TRBV4-1	CASSRRGQTNYGYTF	TGTGCCAGCAGCCGACGGGGACAGACGAACTATGGCTACACCTTC
13	once	TRBJ1-5	-	TRBV11-1	CASSGRSGQPQHF	TGTGCCAGCAGCGGGAGGTCGGGGCAGCCCCAGCATTTT
15	-	TRBJ2-1	-	TRBV28	CASSLPGPLYNEQFF	TGTGCCAGCAGTCTGCCGGGACCACTCTACAATGAGCAGTTCTTC
11	-	TRBJ2-1	-	TRBV12-3/TRBV12-4	CASSFGRERFF	TGTGCCAGCAGTTTCGGGCGAGAGCGCTTCTTC
14	few	TRBJ1-5	-	TRBV6-2/TRBV6-3	CASSYGGIGQPQHF	TGTGCCAGCAGTTACGGGGGGATCGGTCAGCCCCAGCATTTT
16	once	TRBJ1-3	-	TRBV18	CASSPPGRGSGNTIYF	TGTGCCAGCTCACCACCGGGCCGGGGGAGTGGAAACACCATATATTTT
14	-	TRBJ1-5	-	TRBV11-2	CASSPAFRSQPQHF	TGTGCCAGCAGCCCGGCCTTTCGCTCTCAGCCCCAGCATTTT
15	many	TRBJ1-3	-	TRBV7-2	CASSPRGGSGNTIYF	TGTGCCAGCAGCCCGAGGGGCGGCTCTGGAAACACCATATATTTT
13	-	TRBJ2-5	-	TRBV20-1	CSVEGSRLETQYF	TGCAGTGTCGAGGGGTCGAGGCTGGAGACCCAGTACTTC
14	-	TRBJ1-2	-	TRBV10-3	CAIKDYLSVDGYTF	TGTGCCATTAAGGATTATCTGTCGGTGGATGGCTACACCTTC
15	-	TRBJ1-2	-	TRBV3-1	CASSQREGMVYGYTF	TGTGCCAGCAGCCAAAGGGAGGGGATGGTCTATGGCTACACCTTC
14	many	TRBJ1-2	TRBD1	TRBV7-2	CASSRGDRADGYTF	TGTGCCAGCAGCCGCGGGGACAGGGCTGATGGCTACACCTTC
11	-	TRBJ2-3	-	TRBV7-2	CASGGGGTQYF	TGTGCCAGCGGAGGGGGGGGGACGCAGTATTTT
15	-	TRBJ1-3	-	TRBV7-2	CASSLWPLIGNTIYF	TGTGCCAGCAGCTTATGGCCGCTGATAGGAAACACCATATATTTT
15	few	TRBJ2-1	TRBD2	TRBV12-3/TRBV12-4	CASSYLTGGANEQFF	TGTGCCAGCTCCTATTTAACGGGAGGGGCCAATGAGCAGTTCTTC
12	many	TRBJ2-7	-	TRBV7-2	CASVVDTYEQYF	TGTGCCAGCGTCGTGGATACCTACGAGCAGTACTTC
14	-	TRBJ2-2	-	TRBV10-3	CAISNRVNTGELFF	TGTGCCATCAGCAACAGGGTGAACACCGGGGAGCTGTTTTTT
15	once	TRBJ2-1	-	TRBV6-2/TRBV6-3	CASSSAIALYNEQFF	TGTGCCAGCAGTTCAGCAATAGCACTCTACAATGAGCAGTTCTTC
17	few	TRBJ2-1	TRBD1	TRBV24-1	CATSDLLTGDPPNEQFF	TGTGCCACCAGTGATTTGCTGACAGGGGACCCCCCGAATGAGCAGTTCTTC
14	-	TRBJ1-1	-	TRBV7-8	CASSLILRDAEAFF	TGTGCCAGCAGCTTAATCCTGAGGGACGCTGAAGCTTTCTTT
13	-	TRBJ2-1	-	TRBV28	CASSLGGLFGQFF	TGTGCCAGCAGTTTGGGAGGCCTCTTCGGGCAGTTCTTC
15	-	TRBJ2-5	-	TRBV5-1	CASNLWGSPQETQYF	TGCGCCAGCAATTTATGGGGGTCCCCCCAAGAGACCCAGTACTTC
15	-	TRBJ2-2	-	TRBV11-2	CASRGTLTNTGELFF	TGTGCCAGCCGGGGGACTTTGACGAACACCGGGGAGCTGTTTTTT
17	-	TRBJ1-3	TRBD1	TRBV7-2	CASSLHGTGDSGNTIYF	TGTGCCAGCAGCTTACACGGGACAGGAGACTCTGGAAACACCATATATTTT
15	few	TRBJ2-5	TRBD2	TRBV11-2	CASSLVSGKQETQYF	TGTGCCAGCAGCTTAGTTAGCGGGAAGCAAGAGACCCAGTACTTC
15	many	TRBJ2-1	-	TRBV7-8	CASSLAGRSYNEQFF	TGTGCCAGCAGCTTAGCGGGGCGCTCCTACAATGAGCAGTTCTTC
13	-	TRBJ2-5	-	TRBV19	CASSINWGAPQYF	TGTGCCAGTAGTATAAATTGGGGGGCGCCCCAGTACTTC
13	once	TRBJ2-2	-	TRBV7-4	CASSPAASGELFF	TGTGCCAGCAGCCCGGCGGCGTCCGGGGAGCTGTTTTTT
15	-	TRBJ1-1	-	TRBV7-6	CASSQRQVRDPGTFF	TGTGCCAGCAGCCAGAGGCAAGTGAGGGACCCGGGGACTTTCTTT
13	-	TRBJ1-4	-	TRBV28	CASSYRLNEKLFF	TGTGCCAGCAGTTATAGACTTAATGAAAAACTGTTTTTT
18	many	TRBJ2-1	TRBD2	TRBV7-2	CASSLGTSGNIPYNEQFF	TGTGCCAGCAGCTTAGGGACTAGCGGGAACATCCCCTACAATGAGCAGTTCTTC